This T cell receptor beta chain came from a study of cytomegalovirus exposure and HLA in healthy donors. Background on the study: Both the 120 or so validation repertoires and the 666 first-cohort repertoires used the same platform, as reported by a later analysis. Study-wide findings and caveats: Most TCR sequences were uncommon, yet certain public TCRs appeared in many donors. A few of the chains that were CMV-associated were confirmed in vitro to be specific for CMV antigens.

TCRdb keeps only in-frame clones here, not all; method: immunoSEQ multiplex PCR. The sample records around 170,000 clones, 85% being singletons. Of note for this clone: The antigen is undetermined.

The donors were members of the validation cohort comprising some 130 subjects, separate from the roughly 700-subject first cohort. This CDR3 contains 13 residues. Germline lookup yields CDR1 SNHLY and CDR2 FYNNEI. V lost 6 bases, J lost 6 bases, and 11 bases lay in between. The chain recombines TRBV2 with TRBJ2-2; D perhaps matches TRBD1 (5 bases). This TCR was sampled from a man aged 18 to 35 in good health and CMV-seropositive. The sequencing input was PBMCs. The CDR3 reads CASSIRAPGELFF. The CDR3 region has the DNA TGTGCCAGCAGCATCAGGGCACCCGGGGAGCTGTTTTTT.